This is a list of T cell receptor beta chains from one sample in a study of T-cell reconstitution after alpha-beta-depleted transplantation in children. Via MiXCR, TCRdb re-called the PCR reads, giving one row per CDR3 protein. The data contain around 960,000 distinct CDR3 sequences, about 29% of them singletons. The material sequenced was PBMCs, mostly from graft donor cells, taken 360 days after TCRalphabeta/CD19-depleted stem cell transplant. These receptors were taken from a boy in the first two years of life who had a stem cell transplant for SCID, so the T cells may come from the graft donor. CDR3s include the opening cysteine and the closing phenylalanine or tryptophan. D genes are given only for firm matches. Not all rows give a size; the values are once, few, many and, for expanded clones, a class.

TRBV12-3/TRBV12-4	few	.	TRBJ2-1	CASSFKDEQFF	TGTGCCAGCAGTTTTAAGGATGAGCAGTTCTTC
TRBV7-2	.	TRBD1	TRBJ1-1	CASSGFLLGQGEAFF	TGTGCCAGCAGCGGTTTCCTGCTAGGACAGGGGGAAGCTTTCTTT
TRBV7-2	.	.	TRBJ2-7	CASSLRQGWGGYEQYF	TGTGCCAGCAGCTTGAGGCAGGGTTGGGGCGGCTACGAGCAGTACTTC
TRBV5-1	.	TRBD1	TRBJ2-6	CASSPQGQVRSGANVLTF	TGCGCCAGCAGCCCCCAGGGACAGGTTCGCTCTGGGGCCAACGTCCTGACTTTC
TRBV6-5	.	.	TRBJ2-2	CASSYSGTANTGELFF	TGTGCCAGCAGTTACTCTGGGACCGCGAACACCGGGGAGCTGTTTTTT
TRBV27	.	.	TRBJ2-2	CASSRPVTGELFF	TGTGCCAGCAGTCGTCCGGTCACCGGGGAGCTGTTTTTT
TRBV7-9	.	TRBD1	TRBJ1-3	CASNRQGAGNTIYF	TGTGCCAGCAACCGACAGGGCGCTGGAAACACCATATATTTT
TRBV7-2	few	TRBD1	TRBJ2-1	CASSPPRDRFHYNEQFF	TGTGCCAGCAGCCCCCCTCGGGACAGGTTCCACTACAATGAGCAGTTCTTC
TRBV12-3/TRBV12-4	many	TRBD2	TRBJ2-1	CASSLVLAGYNEQFF	TGTGCCAGCAGTTTGGTACTAGCGGGCTACAATGAGCAGTTCTTC
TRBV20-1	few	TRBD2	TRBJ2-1	CSASLAGGANEQFF	TGCAGTGCTTCTCTAGCGGGGGGGGCTAATGAGCAGTTCTTC
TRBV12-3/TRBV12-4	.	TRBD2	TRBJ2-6	CASSFRSGLAGSGANVLTF	TGTGCCAGCAGTTTTCGGTCGGGACTAGCGGGCTCTGGGGCCAACGTCCTGACTTTC